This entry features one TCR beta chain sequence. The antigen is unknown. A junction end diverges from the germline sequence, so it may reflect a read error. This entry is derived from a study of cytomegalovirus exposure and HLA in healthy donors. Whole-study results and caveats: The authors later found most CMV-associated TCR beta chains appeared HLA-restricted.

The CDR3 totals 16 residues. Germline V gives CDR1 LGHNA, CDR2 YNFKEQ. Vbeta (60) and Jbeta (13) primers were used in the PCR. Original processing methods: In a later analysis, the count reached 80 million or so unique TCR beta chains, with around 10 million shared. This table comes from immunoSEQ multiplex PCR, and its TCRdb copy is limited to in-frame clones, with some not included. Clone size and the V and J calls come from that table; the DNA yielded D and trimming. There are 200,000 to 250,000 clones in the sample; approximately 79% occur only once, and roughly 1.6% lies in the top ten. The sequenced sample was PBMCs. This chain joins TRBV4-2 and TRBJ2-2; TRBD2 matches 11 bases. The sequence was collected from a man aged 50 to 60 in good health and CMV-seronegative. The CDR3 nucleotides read TGTGCCAGCAGCCGACTCCTAGCGGGAGGTACCGGGGAGCTGCTTTTT. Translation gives CASSRLLAGGTGELLF.